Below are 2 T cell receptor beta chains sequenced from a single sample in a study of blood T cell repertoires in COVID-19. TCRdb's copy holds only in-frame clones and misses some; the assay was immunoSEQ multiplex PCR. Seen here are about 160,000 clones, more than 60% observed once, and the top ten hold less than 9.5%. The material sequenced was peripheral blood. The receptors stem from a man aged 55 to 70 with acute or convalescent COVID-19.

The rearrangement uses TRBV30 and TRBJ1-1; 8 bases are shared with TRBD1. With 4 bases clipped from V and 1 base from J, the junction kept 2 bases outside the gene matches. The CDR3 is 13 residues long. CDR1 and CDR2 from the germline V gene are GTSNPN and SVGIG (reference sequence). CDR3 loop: CAWTGTGNTEAFF. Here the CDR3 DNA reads TGTGCCTGGACTGGGACAGGGAACACTGAAGCTTTCTTT.

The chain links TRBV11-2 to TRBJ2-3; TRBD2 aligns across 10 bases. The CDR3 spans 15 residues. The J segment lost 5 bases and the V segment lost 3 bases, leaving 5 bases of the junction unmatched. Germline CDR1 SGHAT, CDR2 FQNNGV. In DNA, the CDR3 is TGTGCCAGCAGCTTTTGGACTAGCGGAATAGATACGCAGTATTTT. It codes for CASSFWTSGIDTQYF.